A single sample is the source of the 18 T cell receptor beta chains below, sequenced in a study of Graves' ophthalmopathy and Graves' hyperthyroidism. CDR3 regions of TCR beta were amplified from RNA transcripts. Second-round multiplex PCR came after first-round RT-PCR with HTBI primers. TCRdb re-analysed the multiplex PCR reads in MiXCR, keeping a single row per CDR3 protein. The profile shows hundreds of thousands of distinct CDR3 sequences, 20% to 25% of them singletons. Sequencing was carried out using peripheral blood. All receptors derive from a woman under 30 with stable Graves' hyperthyroidism.

V and J are TRBV18 and TRBJ1-2; maybe TRBD1 (6 bases). The V and J ends lost 3 bases and 8 bases respectively, with 25 bases between them. The CDR3 has 17 amino acids. Germline V gene sequence: CDR1 KGHSH, CDR2 LQKENI. Here the CDR3 DNA reads TGTGCCAGCTCACCCCGGTGGTGGCGGTACAGGGAATCGGGCTACACCTTC. Protein product: CASSPRWWRYRESGYTF.

This clonotype was counted ten times or more. The chain links TRBV6-5 to TRBJ2-7; possibly TRBD1 or TRBD2 for D (5 bases each). Germline V CDR1 and CDR2: MNHEY, SVGAGI. This CDR3 contains 14 residues. The V and J ends lost 5 bases and 10 bases respectively, with 21 bases between them. The DNA of the CDR3 is TGTGCCAGCAGTCATCCCCGGGACGCCCCGTCCCAGTACTTC. Amino acid sequence: CASSHPRDAPSQYF.

This chain uses TRBV12-3 or TRBV12-4 with TRBJ2-5; TRBD1 matches 8 bases. The CDR3 is made up of 14 amino acids. J gave up 4 bases and V 5 bases, and 6 bases lay outside the gene matches. This CDR3 is CASSHDRGVETQYF. In DNA, the CDR3 is TGTGCCAGCAGTCACGACAGGGGTGTAGAGACCCAGTACTTC.

This clonotype came up many times. The chain joins TRBV2 to TRBJ2-3; no reliable D call. Germline CDR1 and CDR2: SNHLY and FYNNEI. This CDR3 is built from 12 residues. The ends were cut back, 6 bases at V and 1 base at J, with 5 bases in the middle. This CDR3 reads CASSQGTDTQYF. Written as DNA, the CDR3 is TGTGCCAGCAGCCAGGGCACAGATACGCAGTATTTT.

This clonotype was picked up one time. A much bigger clone sits one base away, suggesting this may be a read error. The chain links TRBV19 to TRBJ1-1; no clear D. Germline CDR1 is LNHDA and CDR2 is SQIVND (reference sequence). V was trimmed by 8 bases and J by 4 bases, leaving 14 bases between them. The CDR3 spans 13 residues. CDR3 nucleotide sequence: TGTGCCAGTTACATAGATCGGGGCACTGAAGCTTTCTTT. Translating it yields CASYIDRGTEAFF.

The chain couples TRBV30 to TRBJ1-2; no firm D call. Trimming removed 0 bases from V and 2 bases from J, with 7 bases in between. This CDR3 spans 13 amino acids. CDR1 is GTSNPN, CDR2 SVGIG, per germline (reference sequence). CDR3 residues: CAWSVARNYGYTF. CDR3 nucleotides: TGTGCCTGGAGTGTCGCACGGAACTATGGCTACACCTTC.

This clonotype has at least ten counts. V and J are TRBV20-1 and TRBJ2-5, with 15 bases aligning to TRBD2. Trimming cost V 5 bases and J 3 bases; bases outside gene matches: 10. Germline assignment: CDR1 DFQATT and CDR2 SNEGSKA (reference sequence). This CDR3 has 17 residues. CDR3 residues: CSALPGLAGGPKETQYF. DNA for the CDR3: TGCAGTGCTTTACCGGGACTAGCGGGAGGCCCTAAAGAGACCCAGTACTTC.

V gene TRBV7-2 combines with J gene TRBJ2-7; D is possibly TRBD2 (6 bases). This CDR3 contains 14 residues. V lost 5 bases and J 5 bases, leaving 16 bases between the germline ends. The germline V gene encodes CDR1 SGHTA and CDR2 FQGNSA. The CDR3 DNA reads TGTGCCAGCAGCGCCATGGAGGGCTTTGACGAGCAGTACTTC. This codes for CASSAMEGFDEQYF.

This clonotype was found many times. The CDR3 DNA is TGTGCCAGCAGCCCGTCCGTTTCAAGAGGGAGACACGAGCAGTACTTC. Protein: CASSPSVSRGRHEQYF. V is TRBV7-9 and J is TRBJ2-7, with D tentatively TRBD2 (5 bases). Germline CDR1 and CDR2: SEHNR and FQNEAQ (reference sequence). V lost 5 bases to trimming and J lost 5 bases, with 22 bases between them. CDR3 length: 16 amino acids.

This clonotype turned up a few times. The chain combines TRBV20-1 with TRBJ2-7, with TRBD1 identical over 7 bases. Germline CDR1 DFQATT, CDR2 SNEGSKA (reference sequence). V shed 5 bases, J shed 0 bases, and the junction held 4 bases outside the gene matches. This CDR3 region has 13 residues. DNA of the CDR3: TGCAGTGCTCTTGGGGACAGCTCCTACGAGCAGTACTTC. It codes for CSALGDSSYEQYF.

Ten or more counts support this clonotype. The chain is built from TRBV20-1 and TRBJ2-5; the match to TRBD2 covers 11 bases. The CDR3 runs 18 residues. V lost 3 bases and J lost 4; bases outside the gene matches: 16. The germline gives CDR1 DFQATT, CDR2 SNEGSKA (reference sequence). The CDR3 here is CSASSGSGTSGPRETQYF. The CDR3 DNA sequence: TGCAGTGCTAGCTCCGGCTCCGGGACTAGCGGTCCGAGAGAGACCCAGTACTTC.

The chain carries TRBV9 and TRBJ2-7; D perhaps matches TRBD1 (5 bases). Trimming pared 6 bases from V and 2 bases from J, leaving 18 bases between. CDR1 and CDR2 (germline): SGDLS, YYNGEE. This CDR3 spans 15 amino acids. The CDR3 DNA is TGTGCCAGCACCCTAAGGGGCAGGGCAACCTACGAGCAGTACTTC. Its protein is CASTLRGRATYEQYF.

This clonotype has just a few counts. The genes are TRBV9 and TRBJ2-7; 8 bases align to TRBD2. The germline V gene encodes CDR1 SGDLS and CDR2 YYNGEE. Trimming at V came to 4 bases and at J to 4 bases, leaving 16 bases not matched to a gene. The CDR3 extends over 17 amino acids. In nucleotides, the CDR3 is TGTGCCAGCAGCCCTTCGGCGGGGGGAGCCAGCCCTTACGAGCAGTACTTC. It yields the protein CASSPSAGGASPYEQYF.

This clonotype was observed at least ten times. The chain employs TRBV11-2 and TRBJ1-3; D not resolved. CDR3 length: 15 residues. The V end lost 5 bases, the J end lost 0 bases, and 11 bases lay between the germline ends. Germline V lookup: CDR1 SGHAT, CDR2 FQNNGV. In nucleotides, the CDR3 is TGTGCCAGCAGCCCCGGACGGTACTCTGGAAACACCATATATTTT. Translating it yields CASSPGRYSGNTIYF.

There are many counts of this clonotype. The V gene is TRBV5-1, the J gene TRBJ1-1; perhaps TRBD1 as D (5 bases). CDR1 is SGHRS and CDR2 is YFSETQ in the germline V gene. Trimming cost V 0 bases and J 1 base, with 10 bases left between them. The CDR3 is 15 residues long. The CDR3 protein is CASSLGGTPNTEAFF. CDR3 bases: TGCGCCAGCAGCTTGGGAGGGACTCCGAACACTGAAGCTTTCTTT.

In this sample, this clonotype turned up a few times. J is TRBJ2-5 and V is TRBV28, with D possibly TRBD1 on 6 matching bases. Germline V lookup: CDR1 MDHEN, CDR2 SYDVKM. CDR3 length: 15 residues. V was cut by 2 bases and J by 1 base, with 11 bases left in between. DNA of the CDR3: TGTGCCAGCAGTTTAGTGGGGGCATCCCAAGAGACCCAGTACTTC. Residues: CASSLVGASQETQYF.

This clonotype has at least ten counts. This chain joins TRBV10-3 and TRBJ1-2; a weak D match, TRBD1 (5 bases). CDR1 and CDR2 from the germline V gene are ENHRY and SYGVKD. The CDR3 has 16 residues. The V and J ends lost 10 bases and 0 bases respectively, with 21 bases between them. The CDR3 loop reads CATRQGVGQANYGYTF. DNA for the CDR3: TGTGCCACCCGCCAAGGGGTGGGGCAAGCTAACTATGGCTACACCTTC.

The V and J genes are TRBV28 and TRBJ2-7, with 7 bases lining up with TRBD2. V lost 3 bases and J lost 5; bases outside the gene matches: 7. The CDR3 runs to 14 residues. Germline V lookup: CDR1 MDHEN, CDR2 SYDVKM. CDR3 in amino acids: CASSFVTSAHEQYF. In nucleotides, the CDR3 is TGTGCCAGCAGTTTCGTTACTAGCGCGCACGAGCAGTACTTC.